This T cell receptor beta chain stems from a study of T-cell reconstitution after alpha-beta-depleted transplantation in children. Notes on the study in general: By one year post-transplant, T-cell counts and diversity largely arose from T cells that were newly produced. Several patients had high TCRbeta diversity at day 60; it came from surviving recipient T cells and thymic progenitors. After transplant, at about two months, alpha-beta T cells were reportedly derived from several hundred expanded graft clones.

A remark on this clonotype: The target antigen is unknown.

Molecular barcoding with unique molecular identifiers was used for the TCRbeta library. TCRdb independently ran MiXCR on the PCR reads; one entry per CDR3 protein. The sample consists of roughly 420,000 distinct CDR3 sequences, about a sixth of them appearing once. With 0 bases removed from V and 4 bases from J, the gap between germline ends came to 13 bases. The CDR3 has 15 amino acids. Germline assignment: CDR1 LNHNV and CDR2 YYDKDF (reference sequence). The rearrangement links TRBV15 to TRBJ2-7; D gene ambiguous. The TCR was taken from a boy less than two years old who had a stem cell transplant for Wiskott-Aldrich syndrome, so the T cells may come from the graft donor. The sequenced sample was PBMCs, mostly from graft donor cells, obtained 360 days after TCRalphabeta/CD19-depleted stem cell transplant. Here the CDR3 DNA reads TGTGCCACCAGCAGAGAGGCAGGAGTACGATACGAGCAGTACTTC. This gives the protein CATSREAGVRYEQYF.